This TCR beta chain was found in a study of blood T cell repertoires in COVID-19. From germline, CDR1 is SNHLY and CDR2 FYNNEI. The CDR3 loop spans 14 amino acids. The V end was cut by 7 bases, the J end by 3 bases, with 12 bases between. Measured with immunoSEQ multiplex PCR; TCRdb has only the in-frame clones, and not every one. The repertoire has 490,000 or so clones, approximately 87% of them found once; the top ten carry approximately 2%. The clonotype was recovered from a woman in her forties who had recovered from COVID-19. The sample consisted of PBMCs or T cells enriched from blood (not recorded which). The chain uses TRBV2 and TRBJ1-4; possibly TRBD1 for D (6 bases). CDR3 bases: TGTGCCAGCAAAACAGGGCCGTCTAATGAAAAACTGTTTTTT. This sequence encodes CASKTGPSNEKLFF.